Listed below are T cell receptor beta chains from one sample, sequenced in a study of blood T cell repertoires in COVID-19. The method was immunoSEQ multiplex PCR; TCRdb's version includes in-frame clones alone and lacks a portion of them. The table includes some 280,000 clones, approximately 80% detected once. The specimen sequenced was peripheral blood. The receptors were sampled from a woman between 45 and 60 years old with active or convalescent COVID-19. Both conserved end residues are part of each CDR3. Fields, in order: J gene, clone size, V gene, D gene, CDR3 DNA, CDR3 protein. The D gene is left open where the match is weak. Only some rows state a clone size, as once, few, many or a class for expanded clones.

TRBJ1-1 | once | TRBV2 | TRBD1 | TGTGCCAGCAGGATCGGGACAGGAGAAACTGAAGCTTTCTTT | CASRIGTGETEAFF
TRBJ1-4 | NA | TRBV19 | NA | TGTGCCAGTAAGGAGTCCGGAAGCGCAACTAATGAAAAACTGTTTTTT | CASKESGSATNEKLFF
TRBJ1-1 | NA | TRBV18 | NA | TGTGCCAGCTCACGGGACCGAAAGGGGGCTGAAGCTTTCTTT | CASSRDRKGAEAFF
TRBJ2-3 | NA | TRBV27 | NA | TGTGCCAGCAGTTTAGGGGGACTCCATTTTGAACCACACACAGATACGCAGTATTTT | CASSLGGLHFEPHTDTQYF
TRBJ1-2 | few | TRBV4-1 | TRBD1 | TGCGCCAGCAGCCAACAGGGACAGCTTCACTATGGCTACACCTTC | CASSQQGQLHYGYTF
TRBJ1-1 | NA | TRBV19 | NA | TGTGCCAGTAGTATCAGGAACCTCAACACTGAAGCTTTCTTT | CASSIRNLNTEAFF
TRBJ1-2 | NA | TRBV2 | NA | TGTGCCAGCAGTGAAGTGTCGGGGGTCGAGGGCTACACCTTC | CASSEVSGVEGYTF
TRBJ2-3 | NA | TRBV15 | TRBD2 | TGTGCCACCAGCACGAGCGGGAGTAAGGAAGATACGCAGTATTTT | CATSTSGSKEDTQYF
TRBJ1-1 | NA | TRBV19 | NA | TGTGCCAGTAGTATCCATAAGGCGGCTGAAGCTTTCTTT | CASSIHKAAEAFF
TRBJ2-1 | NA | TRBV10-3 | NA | TGTGCCATCGTCCGGGGAGCGGAAGGCTCCTACAATGAGCAGTTCTTC | CAIVRGAEGSYNEQFF
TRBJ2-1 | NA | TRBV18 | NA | TGTGCCAGCTCACCACAGGGGCCTATAGGCGACGGGGAGCAGTTCTTC | CASSPQGPIGDGEQFF
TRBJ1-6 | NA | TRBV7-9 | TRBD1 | TGTGCCAGCAGCGCCCGACAGGGAAGGAATTCACCCCTCCACTTT | CASSARQGRNSPLHF
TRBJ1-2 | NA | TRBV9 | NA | TGTGCCAGCAGCGTCGGAGACCGGAACTATGGCTACACCTTC | CASSVGDRNYGYTF
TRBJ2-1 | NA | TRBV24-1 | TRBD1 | TGTGCCACCAGTTACAGGGGCAATGAGCAGTTCTTC | CATSYRGNEQFF
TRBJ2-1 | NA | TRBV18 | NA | TGTGCCAGCTCACCACGGGGCACTCTGGGCAATGAGCAGTTCTTC | CASSPRGTLGNEQFF
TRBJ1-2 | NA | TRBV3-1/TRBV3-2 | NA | TGTGCCAGCAGCCAAGAGGTCAGGGAGGAGGAGGATCCTGGCTACACCTTC | CASSQEVREEEDPGYTF
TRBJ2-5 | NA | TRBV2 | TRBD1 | TGTGCCGCGGACAGGGGAGCTCAAGAGACCCAGTACTTC | CAADRGAQETQYF
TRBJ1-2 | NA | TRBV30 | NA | TGTGCCTCTGCCCGGCGGGGTTACTATGGCTACACCTTC | CASARRGYYGYTF
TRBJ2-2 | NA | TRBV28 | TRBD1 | TGTGCCAGCAGGCCGGGGGACAGGGCGACCGGGGAGCTGTTTTTT | CASRPGDRATGELFF
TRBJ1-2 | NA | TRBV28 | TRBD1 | TGTGCCAGCAGTCCCGGAGGGGGCCGGGTGCTCTATGGCTACACCTTC | CASSPGGGRVLYGYTF
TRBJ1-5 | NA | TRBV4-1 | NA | TGCGCCAGCAGCCAAGAAGGGTACAGGGAACAGCCCCAGCATTTT | CASSQEGYREQPQHF
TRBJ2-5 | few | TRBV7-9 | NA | TGTGCCAGCAGCTTTCCCGGGGTAGAGACCCAGTACTTC | CASSFPGVETQYF
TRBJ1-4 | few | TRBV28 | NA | TGTGCCAGCAGTAGGGAGAGCCTTGGGGAAAAACTGTTTTTT | CASSRESLGEKLFF
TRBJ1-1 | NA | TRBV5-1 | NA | TGCGCCAGCAGCTTGGCCGAGGGCTTAGCATCAGCTTTCTTT | CASSLAEGLASAFF